This T cell receptor beta chain was captured in a study of blood T cell repertoires in COVID-19. The repertoire was sequenced with immunoSEQ multiplex PCR; TCRdb's copy has only in-frame clones and lacks some. Of 70,000 to 95,000 clones listed, roughly 90% were seen once; the top ten hold roughly 2.6%. Germline CDR1 reads MNHNS; CDR2 reads SASEGT. V lost 0 bases and J 0 bases, leaving 20 bases between the germline ends. The CDR3 totals 19 residues. The sample consisted of peripheral blood. The receptor comes from a man aged 50-60 years with COVID-19, enrolled during active disease. The gene calls are TRBV6-1 and TRBJ1-2; D gene unclear. This CDR3 is CASSEALIRATETNYGYTF. CDR3 DNA: TGTGCCAGCAGTGAAGCGCTTATTCGAGCCACTGAGACTAACTATGGCTACACCTTC.